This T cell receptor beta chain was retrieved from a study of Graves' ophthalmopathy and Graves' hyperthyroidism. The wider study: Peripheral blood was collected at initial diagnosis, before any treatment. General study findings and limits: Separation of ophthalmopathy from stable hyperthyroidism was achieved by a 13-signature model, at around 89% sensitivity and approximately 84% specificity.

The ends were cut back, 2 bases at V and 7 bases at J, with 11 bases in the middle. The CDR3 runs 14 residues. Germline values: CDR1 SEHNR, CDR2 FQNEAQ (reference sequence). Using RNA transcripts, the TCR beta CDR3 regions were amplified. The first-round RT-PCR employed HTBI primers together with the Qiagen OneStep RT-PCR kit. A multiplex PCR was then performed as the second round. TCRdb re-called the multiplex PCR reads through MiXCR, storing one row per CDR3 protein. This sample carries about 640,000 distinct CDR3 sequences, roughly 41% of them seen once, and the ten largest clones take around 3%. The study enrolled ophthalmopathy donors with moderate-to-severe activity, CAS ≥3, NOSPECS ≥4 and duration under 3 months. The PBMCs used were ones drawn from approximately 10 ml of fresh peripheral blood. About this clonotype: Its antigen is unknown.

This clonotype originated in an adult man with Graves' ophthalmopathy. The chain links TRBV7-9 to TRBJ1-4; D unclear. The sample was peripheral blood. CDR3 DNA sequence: TGTGCCAGCAGCTTATTTGGGGTGCGTGAAAAACTGTTTTTT. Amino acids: CASSLFGVREKLFF.